This TCR beta chain was documented in a study of technical replicates of blood from a handful of donors. Using immunoSEQ multiplex PCR, the repertoire was profiled, and TCRdb retains in-frame clones only, with some absent. The sample has about 79,000 clones, roughly 94% seen once. Germline CDR1 reads WSHSY; CDR2 reads SAAADI. Trimming stripped 10 bases from V and 6 bases from J, with 13 bases between. The CDR3 loop spans 12 amino acids. The chain uses TRBV10-2 and TRBJ2-1; tentative D call: TRBD2 (5 bases). The material sequenced was T cells isolated from PBMCs. The TCR sequence derives from a human donor in good health. CDR3 nucleotide sequence: TGCGCCACATCAAAACGGGGCAATGAGCAGTTCTTC. It translates to CATSKRGNEQFF.